This TCR beta chain originates from a study of CD8+ T cells in alopecia areata. In the study overall: Treated patients were dosed with oral tofacitinib, taking 5 to 10 mg twice daily. Broader study findings: It was less clear whether patients shared TCRs than it was in mice, possibly because of HLA.

Treatment defined: oral pan-JAK inhibitor, 5-10 mg twice daily. The authors sorted CD4+ and CD8+ T cells from PBMCs. CDR3 length equals 14 residues. Germline loops: CDR1 LNHNV, CDR2 YYDKDF (reference sequence). Trimming stripped 0 bases from V and 1 base from J, with 7 bases between. Following RNA extraction, reverse transcription yielded cDNA that acted as the sequencing template. Clones were read by immunoSEQ multiplex PCR, and TCRdb kept only the in-frame ones, dropping some. The repertoire holds about 290,000 clones, with roughly 64% as singletons. Concerning this clone itself: Its antigen remains unknown.

The chain is built from TRBV15 and TRBJ2-7, with a possible D match to TRBD2 (6 bases). Sequences were derived from CD4+ T cells sorted from blood, sampled at week 24, from a patient treated with tofacitinib. The TCR sequence derives from a human donor with alopecia areata. The CDR3 nucleotides are TGTGCCACCAGCAGAGAGGGGGGTTCCTACGAGCAGTACTTC. Amino acid sequence: CATSREGGSYEQYF.